A single sample is the source of the 7 T cell receptor beta chains below, sequenced in a study of cytomegalovirus exposure and HLA in healthy donors. Researchers ran the PCR with 60 Vbeta and 13 Jbeta primers. The protocol was immunoSEQ multiplex PCR, while the TCRdb copy is restricted to in-frame clones and leaves out a portion. The data contain 73,000 or so clones, about 69% of them singletons. Sequenced input: PBMCs. The receptor set was obtained from a woman aged 35 to 49 in good health and CMV-seropositive.

The CDR3 region is CASSIGIMDTEAFF. For the CDR3, the DNA is TGTGCCAGTAGTATCGGGATTATGGACACTGAAGCTTTCTTT. This chain links TRBV19 with TRBJ1-1; no firm D call. V was trimmed by 3 bases and J by 3 bases, leaving 11 bases between them. CDR1 is LNHDA and CDR2 is SQIVND in the germline V gene (reference sequence). The CDR3 spans 14 residues.

The V and J genes are TRBV4-2 and TRBJ1-1, with TRBD1 identical over 8 bases. V dropped 1 base and J dropped 3; count of bases not matched to a gene: 4. CDR3 length: 15 amino acids. Germline CDR1 is LGHNA and CDR2 is YNFKEQ. The CDR3 loop reads CASSQVPQGDTEAFF. The CDR3 bases are TGTGCCAGCAGCCAAGTCCCACAGGGGGACACTGAAGCTTTCTTT.

The V and J genes are TRBV6-5 and TRBJ2-7; TRBD2 matches at 13 bases. Germline assignment: CDR1 MNHEY and CDR2 SVGAGI. V lost 6 bases and J lost 3; bases outside the gene matches: 2. The CDR3 is 14 amino acids. CDR3: CASRGLAGRYEQYF. Written as DNA, the CDR3 is TGTGCCAGCAGGGGACTAGCGGGGCGCTACGAGCAGTACTTC.

This clone was counted once. The chain carries TRBV5-4 and TRBJ2-7; 11 bases match TRBD2. V lost 4 bases, J lost 2 bases, and 5 bases stayed unmatched. The CDR3 consists of 15 residues. CDR1 SGHNT and CDR2 YYREEE come from the germline V gene (reference sequence). The CDR3 DNA is TGTGCCAGCAGCCCTGGGACTAGCGGACCCTACGAGCAGTACTTC. It translates to CASSPGTSGPYEQYF.

This sequence joins TRBV7-2 and TRBJ2-7, with D tentatively TRBD1 (5 bases). Germline V gene sequence: CDR1 SGHTA, CDR2 FQGNSA. V dropped 1 base and J dropped 5 bases, with 9 bases sitting between them. The CDR3 length is 13 residues. The CDR3 region is CASSLVLQDEQYF. In nucleotides, the CDR3 is TGTGCCAGCAGCTTAGTTTTACAGGACGAGCAGTACTTC. Variable domain in full (rest from reference TRBV7-2 and TRBJ2-7): GAGVSQSPSNKVTEKGKDVELRCDPISGHTALYWYRQSLGQGLEFLIYFQGNSAPDKSGLPSDRFSAERTGGSVSTLTIQRTQQEDSAVYLCASSLVLQDEQYFGPGTRLTVT.

V gene TRBV30 combines with J gene TRBJ2-7; TRBD1 is a possible D gene (6 bases). The CDR3 has 11 amino acids. The germline V gene encodes CDR1 GTSNPN and CDR2 SVGIG (reference sequence). The germline V and J ends were trimmed by 4 bases and 3 bases, with 7 bases remaining between them. CDR3 coding DNA: TGTGCCTGGAAACAGGGCTACGAGCAGTACTTC. Its protein product is CAWKQGYEQYF.

Regarding this clone: An end of the junction differs from the germline gene, which may be a read error. The sample has other DNA sequences that encode this CDR3 too. The chain combines TRBV4-3 with TRBJ1-1, with TRBD1 as a possible D gene (6 bases). Germline-derived CDR1 and CDR2 are LGHNA and YSLEER. The CDR3 runs to 14 residues. The CDR3: CASSHGQLNTEAFF. As DNA, the CDR3 is TGCGCCAGCAGCCACGGACAGCTGAACACTGAAGCCTTCTTT.